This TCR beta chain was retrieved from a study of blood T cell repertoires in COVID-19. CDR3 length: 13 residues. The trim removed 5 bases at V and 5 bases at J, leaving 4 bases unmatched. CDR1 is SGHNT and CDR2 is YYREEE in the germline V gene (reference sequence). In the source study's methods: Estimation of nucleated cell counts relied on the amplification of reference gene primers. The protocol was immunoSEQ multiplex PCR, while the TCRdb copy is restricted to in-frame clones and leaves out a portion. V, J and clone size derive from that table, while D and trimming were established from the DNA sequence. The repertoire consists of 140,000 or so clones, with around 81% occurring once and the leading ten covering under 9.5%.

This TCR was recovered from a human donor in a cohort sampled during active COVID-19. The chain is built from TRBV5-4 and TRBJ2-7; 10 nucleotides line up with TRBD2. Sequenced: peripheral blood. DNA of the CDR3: TGTGCCAGCAGAGGACTAGCGGCTCACGAGCAGTACTTC. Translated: CASRGLAAHEQYF.